This T cell receptor beta chain was captured by sequencing in a study of identifying expanded T cells in peripheral blood. Study-level findings and limits: Clone count variance between roughly two-week samples rose with total template count.

As to this clone: Its antigen is not identified.

Trimming took 2 bases from V and 7 from J, leaving 18 bases between them. CDR3 size: 15 residues. The germline V gene encodes CDR1 SGHDT and CDR2 YYEEEE. Assay: immunoSEQ multiplex PCR; the TCRdb copy retains only in-frame clones and omits some. The top ten hold around 7% of the sample, which has about 82,000 clones, roughly 90% seen once. J is TRBJ1-2 and V is TRBV5-6; the D is unclear. Material for sequencing was blood. This TCR was recovered from a person between 18 and 70 years old in good health. The CDR3 nucleotides read TGTGCCAGCAGCTTTGGGAAGGGTTCGGAGTTTGGCTACACCTTC. Amino acid sequence: CASSFGKGSEFGYTF.